Shown below are 20 T cell receptor beta chains from a single sample sequenced in a study of response to subunit inactivated influenza vaccine. TCRdb re-called the RT-PCR reads through MiXCR, storing one row per CDR3 protein. The sample contains 300,000 to 350,000 distinct CDR3 sequences, about a fifth of which appear only once. Sequenced material: PBMCs from blood, taken about 20 months after vaccination. The source of these receptors is a man between 50 and 69 years old who received an inactivated influenza vaccine.

This clonotype was detected ten times or more. The chain has TRBV6-5 and TRBJ2-1; D uncertain. There are 16 residues in the CDR3. The V and J ends lost 2 bases and 6 bases respectively, with 17 bases between them. Germline V gene data show CDR1 as MNHEY and CDR2 as SVGAGI. For the CDR3, the DNA is TGTGCCAGCAGTTACGGAGCAGGCTTCGTGTCCAATGAGCAGTTCTTC. It encodes CASSYGAGFVSNEQFF.

This chain connects TRBV27 to TRBJ1-2, with TRBD1 matching over 10 bases. Germline lookup yields CDR1 MNHEY and CDR2 SMNVEV (reference sequence). The CDR3 runs to 14 residues. V shed 2 bases and J 6 bases; nucleotides not matched to a gene: 3. CDR3 in DNA: TGTGCCAGCAGTTTAAGACAGGGGGCCAATGGCTACACCTTC. It is translated as CASSLRQGANGYTF.

This clonotype was found a few times. The chain combines TRBV7-2 with TRBJ1-1; D is unresolved. The germline V and J ends were trimmed by 6 bases and 5 bases, with 13 bases remaining between them. The CDR3 consists of 13 residues. CDR1 and CDR2 from the germline V gene are SGHTA and FQGNSA. CDR3 coding DNA: TGTGCCAGCAGGGAGAACGTGTGGACTGAAGCTTTCTTT. Encoded protein: CASRENVWTEAFF.

The chain is built from TRBV29-1 and TRBJ2-2; D is undetermined. The germline V and J ends were trimmed by 3 bases and 1 base, with 6 bases remaining between them. The CDR3 is 13 amino acids. Germline V gene sequence: CDR1 SQVTM, CDR2 ANQGSEA. In nucleotides, the CDR3 is TGCAGCGTTGATGTCGGGAACACCGGGGAGCTGTTTTTT. Its protein is CSVDVGNTGELFF.

The chain uses TRBV5-1 and TRBJ2-3, with a possible D match to TRBD1 (5 bases). Germline V gene lookup returns CDR1 SGHRS and CDR2 YFSETQ. The CDR3 extends over 15 amino acids. Deletions cut 4 bases from V and 3 bases from J, with 15 bases between. The CDR3 is CASSPNGAPTDTQYF. For the CDR3, the DNA is TGCGCCAGCAGCCCGAATGGGGCTCCGACAGATACGCAGTATTTT.

V gene TRBV12-3 or TRBV12-4 combines with J gene TRBJ2-1; D is tentatively TRBD1 or TRBD2 (6 bases each). The CDR3 length is 16 residues. V dropped 4 bases and J dropped 2 bases, with 15 bases sitting between them. The CDR3 loop is CASSWHGGQTYNEQFF. The CDR3 nucleotides read TGTGCCAGCAGTTGGCACGGGGGCCAGACCTACAATGAGCAGTTCTTC.

Only one count was recorded for this clonotype. The CDR3 DNA reads as TGTGCCAGCAGTTACAGGCCCCGGGGGTTCTACGAGCAGTACTTC. This codes for CASSYRPRGFYEQYF. This sequence joins TRBV6-5 and TRBJ2-7; a weak D match, TRBD2 (6 bases). The CDR3 runs to 15 residues. Germline CDR1 reads MNHEY; CDR2 reads SVGAGI. The ends were cut back, 2 bases at V and 3 bases at J, with 14 bases in the middle.

The chain links TRBV12-3 or TRBV12-4 to TRBJ2-1, with 10 positions matching TRBD1. V lost 5 bases, J lost 5 bases, and 3 bases stayed unmatched. The CDR3 is made up of 14 amino acids. CDR3 region: CASSAGQGNNEQFF. CDR3 DNA sequence: TGTGCCAGCAGTGCGGGACAGGGGAACAATGAGCAGTTCTTC.

The J gene is TRBJ2-7, the V gene TRBV20-1, with D perhaps matching TRBD2 (5 bases). CDR1 is DFQATT, CDR2 SNEGSKA, per germline (reference sequence). This CDR3 contains 12 residues. Trimming pared 8 bases from V and 5 bases from J, leaving 16 bases between. The CDR3 here is CSPGSGNDEQYF. The CDR3 nucleotides read TGCAGTCCCGGAAGCGGAAACGACGAGCAGTACTTC.

The sample holds a few counts of this clonotype. The V call is TRBV20-1, the J call TRBJ1-5; 8 bases map to TRBD1. The trim removed 1 base at V and 4 bases at J, leaving 6 bases unmatched. This CDR3 comprises 15 residues. Looked up from germline, CDR1 is DFQATT and CDR2 is SNEGSKA (reference sequence). As DNA, the CDR3 is TGCAGTGCTAGAGGGACCGGGACAGGTAATCAGCCCCAGCATTTT. This sequence encodes CSARGTGTGNQPQHF.

This chain links TRBV5-1 with TRBJ2-2; a weak D match, TRBD1 (6 bases). The CDR3 runs to 16 residues. Trimming left V 0 bases short and J 3 bases short, with 12 bases between. The germline V gene encodes CDR1 SGHRS and CDR2 YFSETQ. The CDR3 region is CASSLVRTAYTGELFF. The CDR3 region has the DNA TGCGCCAGCAGCTTGGTGAGGACAGCTTACACCGGGGAGCTGTTTTTT. Together with reference TRBV5-1 and TRBJ2-2, the CDR3 gives the full variable domain: KAGVTQTPRYLIKTRGQQVTLSCSPISGHRSVSWYQQTPGQGLQFLFEYFSETQRNKGNFPGRFSGRQFSNSRSEMNVSTLELGDSALYLCASSLVRTAYTGELFFGEGSRLTVL.

This chain joins TRBV6-1 and TRBJ1-6; 8 bases are shared with TRBD1. V lost 6 bases, J lost 10 bases, and 5 bases stayed unmatched. Germline assignment: CDR1 MNHNS and CDR2 SASEGT. The CDR3 runs to 13 residues. The CDR3 nucleotides read TGTGCCAGCAGAGACAGGGGACCGTCACCCCTCCACTTT. Protein sequence: CASRDRGPSPLHF.

This clonotype was seen a handful of times. The chain's CDR3 is CASTLHQAYGYTF. In DNA form, the CDR3 reads TGTGCCAGCACCCTCCACCAAGCATATGGCTACACCTTC. The rearrangement links TRBV6-6 to TRBJ1-2; D unresolved. There are 13 residues in the CDR3. Germline V gene data show CDR1 as MNHNY and CDR2 as SVGAGI (reference sequence). V lost 7 bases, J lost 5 bases, and 14 bases lay in between.

The chain joins TRBV7-9 to TRBJ2-2; D remains unclear. The CDR3 is made up of 15 amino acids. Germline V gives CDR1 SEHNR, CDR2 FQNEAQ (reference sequence). Trimming shortened V by 1 base and J by 0 bases, and 6 bases separated the two germline ends. CDR3 nucleotide sequence: TGTGCCAGCAGCTTAGAGGCTCCGAACACCGGGGAGCTGTTTTTT. It translates to CASSLEAPNTGELFF.

The chain employs TRBV12-3 or TRBV12-4 and TRBJ1-2; TRBD1 is a possible D gene (5 bases). V lost 6 bases to trimming and J lost 4 bases, with 24 bases between them. This CDR3 region has 17 residues. CDR3 in amino acids: CASSPLPGGTMGYGYTF. The CDR3 DNA reads as TGTGCCAGCAGCCCTCTCCCCGGGGGGACGATGGGCTATGGCTACACCTTC.

This chain connects TRBV29-1 to TRBJ2-7; possible D gene TRBD1, 5 bases. The CDR3 consists of 13 residues. The V and J ends lost 0 bases and 4 bases respectively, with 10 bases between them. The germline CDR1 and CDR2 sequences are SQVTM and ANQGSEA. CDR3 bases: TGCAGCGTTGAAGAGGGAACAGGATACGAGCAGTACTTC. It specifies CSVEEGTGYEQYF.

The chain links TRBV12-3 or TRBV12-4 to TRBJ1-1; 11 bases are shared with TRBD1. Unmatched junction bases numbered 13, after V lost 6 bases and J lost 7 bases. The length of the CDR3 is 16 residues. The CDR3: CASSPNLGTGGLEAFF. As DNA, the CDR3 is TGTGCCAGCAGCCCTAACCTTGGGACAGGGGGTCTTGAAGCTTTCTTT.

Only a few counts were recorded for this clonotype. The rearrangement joins TRBV29-1 to TRBJ2-2; tentatively, D is TRBD1 (6 bases). Germline assignment: CDR1 SQVTM and CDR2 ANQGSEA. The CDR3 spans 11 residues. V was cut by 7 bases and J by 4 bases, with 7 bases left in between. The CDR3 is CSGGGTGELFF. The CDR3 DNA reads TGCAGCGGAGGGGGCACCGGGGAGCTGTTTTTT.

The sample holds a few counts of this clonotype. V gene TRBV5-1 combines with J gene TRBJ1-3; D not resolved. Germline lookup yields CDR1 SGHRS and CDR2 YFSETQ. The CDR3 extends over 15 amino acids. Trimming pared 2 bases from V and 0 bases from J, leaving 9 bases between. The CDR3 protein is CASSFDIFSGNTIYF. The CDR3 DNA sequence: TGCGCCAGCAGCTTTGACATCTTCTCTGGAAACACCATATATTTT.

The rearrangement uses TRBV20-1 and TRBJ1-1, with D unresolved. CDR3 length: 16 residues. Germline V lookup: CDR1 DFQATT, CDR2 SNEGSKA (reference sequence). Between the trimmed V and J ends, which lost 2 bases and 4 bases, there was a span of 20 bases. In DNA form, the CDR3 reads TGCAGTGCTAGAACCCCTGGAGGCCGTGTTAGCACTGAAGCTTTCTTT. It encodes CSARTPGGRVSTEAFF.